A single sample gave rise to the 8 T cell receptor beta chains below, sequenced in a study of blood T cell repertoires in COVID-19. Sequencing used immunoSEQ multiplex PCR; TCRdb keeps in-frame clones, though not all of them. Of some 15,000 clones listed, around 90% are singletons. Source material: peripheral blood. The receptor source for this set is an older woman in a cohort sampled during active or convalescent COVID-19.

This clone has just one count. V is TRBV18 and J is TRBJ2-7; 7 nucleotides agree with TRBD1. This CDR3 is 15 amino acids long. CDR1 and CDR2 from the germline V gene are KGHSH and LQKENI. The trim removed 4 bases at V and 5 bases at J, leaving 11 bases unmatched. DNA of the CDR3: TGTGCCAGCTCACATCCTTCGAGGGGGCAGCACGAGCAGTACTTC. Translated: CASSHPSRGQHEQYF.

This sequence joins TRBV28 and TRBJ2-7; D call uncertain. CDR1 is MDHEN and CDR2 is SYDVKM in the germline V gene. The CDR3 covers 12 residues. V was clipped by 3 bases and J by 9 bases, with 12 bases between them. The CDR3 loop is CASSFGQTGQYF. The CDR3 DNA is TGTGCCAGCAGTTTCGGCCAAACGGGGCAGTACTTC.

V gene TRBV19 combines with J gene TRBJ2-1; D remains ambiguous. This CDR3 has 11 amino acids. Germline values: CDR1 LNHDA, CDR2 SQIVND (reference sequence). The V gene lost 5 bases and the J gene lost 3 bases, with 2 bases spanning the gap. As DNA, the CDR3 is TGTGCCAGTAGTCTCTACAATGAGCAGTTCTTC. Its translation: CASSLYNEQFF.

The J gene is TRBJ2-5, the V gene TRBV10-2; D is perhaps TRBD1 (5 bases). The CDR3 covers 12 residues. In germline, CDR1 is WSHSY, CDR2 SAAADI. V dropped 3 bases and J dropped 7 bases, with 9 bases sitting between them. Here the CDR3 DNA reads TGCGCCAGCAGTGACAGGGTTGGGACCCAGTACTTC. Translation gives CASSDRVGTQYF.

This clone occurred once. This chain connects TRBV19 to TRBJ1-4, with 9 nucleotides matching TRBD1. This CDR3 contains 15 residues. V was clipped by 7 bases and J by 4 bases; unmatched bases: 7. The germline V gene has CDR1 LNHDA and CDR2 SQIVND (reference sequence). The CDR3 DNA reads as TGTGCCAGTAAACCGGGACAGGGAATTAATGAAAAACTGTTTTTT. As protein: CASKPGQGINEKLFF.

The gene calls are TRBV9 and TRBJ2-3; possibly TRBD2 for D (6 bases). This CDR3 has 14 amino acids. Germline V gives CDR1 SGDLS, CDR2 YYNGEE. V was cut by 0 bases and J by 8 bases, with 13 bases left in between. The CDR3 protein is CASSVADYKTTQYF. The CDR3 DNA reads TGTGCCAGCAGCGTAGCGGACTACAAGACTACGCAGTATTTT. The whole variable domain, remainder taken from reference TRBV9 and TRBJ2-3, is DSGVTQTPKHLITATGQRVTLRCSPRSGDLSVYWYQQSLDQGLQFLIQYYNGEERAKGNILERFSAQQFPDLHSELNLSSLELGDSALYFCASSVADYKTTQYFGPGTRLTVL.

The chain carries TRBV7-9 and TRBJ1-6; 8 bases are shared with TRBD1. The CDR3 spans 15 residues. Germline V gene sequence: CDR1 SEHNR, CDR2 FQNEAQ (reference sequence). With 5 bases clipped from V and 10 bases from J, the junction kept 10 bases outside the gene matches. CDR3 amino acids: CASSRGDRGNSPLHF. The CDR3 bases are TGTGCCAGCAGCCGAGGAGACAGGGGCAACTCACCCCTCCACTTT. Full variable domain (rest looked up from reference TRBV7-9 and TRBJ1-6): DTGVSQNPRHKITKRGQNVTFRCDPISEHNRLYWYRQTLGQGPEFLTYFQNEAQLEKSRLLSDRFSAERPKGSFSTLEIQRTEQGDSAMYLCASSRGDRGNSPLHFGNGTRLTVT.

The gene calls are TRBV3-1 (or the pseudogene TRBV3-2) and TRBJ2-7; possibly TRBD2 for D (5 bases). The CDR3 has 16 amino acids. Germline V gives CDR1 LGHDT, CDR2 YNNKEL (reference sequence). V was shortened by 0 bases and J by 2 bases, with 14 bases between the two germline ends. CDR3 sequence reads: CASSQDGRAYTYEQYF. CDR3 coding DNA: TGTGCCAGCAGCCAAGATGGGCGGGCTTACACCTACGAGCAGTACTTC.